This T cell receptor beta chain came from a study of T cell repertoires in cytomegalovirus infection. Study-level information: Based on public TCR beta signatures, there were indications of CMV infection and of a matching HLA type. Study findings and constraints: What dominated the ex vivo response were HLA-C-restricted CMV-specific TCR beta clonotypes. Cumulative frequency (of public TCR beta family members) identified carriers of CMV plus the relevant HLA.

One entry per CDR3 protein, called by TCRdb with MiXCR from the reads. This sample has approximately 490,000 distinct CDR3 sequences; 11% occur once, and the top ten carry about 9.4%. This clonotype was counted only a few times. As yet, its antigen is unknown. V lost 4 bases and J lost 0, with 12 bases in between. From germline, CDR1 is MGHRA and CDR2 YSYEKL. CDR3 length: 15 amino acids. The source material was PBMCs. This TCR was sampled from a human donor in good health (CMV status not recorded). Some clones in this sample may be carry-over from other donors' samples. V is TRBV4-1 and J is TRBJ1-1, with D possibly being TRBD1 (6 bases). CDR3 in DNA: TGCGCCAGCAGCCCCGGGGACACCATGAACACTGAAGCTTTCTTT. It is translated as CASSPGDTMNTEAFF.